Sequencing of this T cell receptor beta chain was carried out in a study of CD8+ T cells in alopecia areata. Germline V gene sequence: CDR1 SGHAT, CDR2 FQNNGV. This CDR3 region has 12 residues. Trimming took off 5 bases at V and 4 bases at J, with 8 bases between the two ends. It was cDNA, reverse transcribed from extracted RNA, that served as the sequencing template. Sequenced by immunoSEQ multiplex PCR; TCRdb stores in-frame clones only, minus some. Of over 110,000 clones in the sample, 40% to 65% are singletons; the top ten hold over 0.75%. The sample holds a few counts of this clone. The V call is TRBV11-2, the J call TRBJ1-2; D call uncertain. The source was CD4+ T cells sorted from blood, collected at week 0. The receptor was derived from a human donor with alopecia areata. The CDR3 DNA reads TGTGCCAGCAGCCCGAATGGCTATGGCTACACCTTC. Translating gives CASSPNGYGYTF.